Listed here are 14 T cell receptor beta chains from one sample, sequenced in a study of cytomegalovirus exposure and HLA in healthy donors (dated by TCRdb to the late 2010s). Libraries were constructed by the immunoSEQ multiplex PCR assay. For the multiplex PCR, a mixture combining 60 forward primers for TCR Vbeta segments and 13 reverse primers for TCR Jbeta segments was used. TCRdb provides this immuneACCESS table in a form limited to in-frame rearrangements. Some clones are lacking; in checked studies, under half of them reflect an unresolved V gene, and why the rest are absent is not known. The sample's records list more than 140,000 clones. The top ten constitute over 2% of the sample. Sequencing was done on a sample of PBMCs. The receptors were sampled from a woman younger than 30 in good health and CMV-seronegative.

The chain joins TRBV5-1 to TRBJ2-4; 10 bases are a match to TRBD1. The CDR3 loop spans 14 amino acids. The trim removed 4 bases at V and 7 bases at J, leaving 5 bases unmatched. CDR1 SGHRS and CDR2 YFSETQ come from the germline V gene. CDR3: CASSETGGENIQYF. CDR3 coding DNA: TGCGCCAGCAGCGAGACAGGGGGCGAGAACATTCAGTACTTC.

The gene calls are TRBV6-6 and TRBJ1-5; the D gene is possibly TRBD1 (6 bases). The germline V gene has CDR1 MNHNY and CDR2 SVGAGI (reference sequence). With 0 bases removed from V and 6 bases from J, the gap between germline ends came to 15 bases. The CDR3 is 16 amino acids. The DNA of the CDR3 is TGTGCCAGCAGTTACTCCCAGGACAGTGGCGGTCAGCCCCAGCATTTT. Its protein product is CASSYSQDSGGQPQHF.

The J gene is TRBJ2-5, the V gene TRBV4-2; D ambiguous. From germline, CDR1 is LGHNA and CDR2 YNFKEQ. The CDR3 is 15 amino acids. Deletions cut 0 bases from V and 2 bases from J, with 10 bases between. The CDR3 here is CASSQEERPQETQYF. The CDR3 DNA follows: TGTGCCAGCAGCCAAGAGGAGCGCCCTCAAGAGACCCAGTACTTC.

The V call is TRBV4-2, the J call TRBJ2-2; tentatively, D is TRBD1 (5 bases). Germline V gives CDR1 LGHNA, CDR2 YNFKEQ. The CDR3 extends over 17 amino acids. With 4 bases removed from V and 1 base from J, the gap between germline ends came to 16 bases. The DNA for the CDR3 is TGTGCCAGCAGCCGGGCTAGGGGCGGCCAGAACACCGGGGAGCTGTTTTTT. It yields the protein CASSRARGGQNTGELFF.

V and J are TRBV10-3 and TRBJ1-1; TRBD1 is a possible D gene (5 bases). Germline V gene data show CDR1 as ENHRY and CDR2 as SYGVKD. CDR3 length equals 15 residues. V lost 6 bases and J lost 5, with 19 bases in between. This chain's CDR3 is CAIRHGSGGGTEAFF. For the CDR3, the DNA is TGTGCCATCAGGCACGGGTCAGGCGGGGGGACTGAAGCTTTCTTT.

The chain employs TRBV18 and TRBJ2-7, with 7 bases lining up with TRBD2. The CDR3 is made up of 13 amino acids. Germline values: CDR1 KGHSH, CDR2 LQKENI. The V segment lost 3 bases and the J segment 3 bases; nucleotides outside the gene matches: 2. The CDR3 nucleotides read TGTGCCAGCTCACCTCGGGGGGACTACGAGCAGTACTTC. Its translation is CASSPRGDYEQYF.

CDR3 nucleotide sequence: TGTGCCAGCAGCTTGGAGGGAATGACTAATGAAAAACTGTTTTTT. It codes for CASSLEGMTNEKLFF. The rearrangement uses TRBV11-3 and TRBJ1-4; no clear D gene. Per germline, CDR1 SGHNT and CDR2 YENEEA. The CDR3 sequence is 15 residues long. Trimming shortened V by 3 bases and J by 2 bases, and 10 bases separated the two germline ends.

This chain joins TRBV9 and TRBJ2-3, with 9 positions matching TRBD2. In germline, CDR1 is SGDLS, CDR2 YYNGEE. The CDR3 length is 15 residues. J was trimmed by 6 bases and V by 3 bases; bases with no gene match: 8. In DNA form, the CDR3 reads TGTGCCAGCAGCGCTCTCAGCGGGAGGACTGATACGCAGTATTTT. Translating it yields CASSALSGRTDTQYF.

The chain uses TRBV28 and TRBJ1-4; weak D call: TRBD1 (5 bases). V was clipped by 4 bases and J by 4 bases, with 10 bases between them. This CDR3 comprises 14 residues. Germline CDR1 is MDHEN and CDR2 is SYDVKM. The CDR3 region is CASSSHRSNEKLFF. The CDR3 region has the DNA TGTGCCAGCAGTTCCCACAGGAGTAATGAAAAACTGTTTTTT.

The rearrangement joins TRBV5-4 to TRBJ1-1; 9 bases line up with TRBD1. The germline V gene has CDR1 SGHNT and CDR2 YYREEE (reference sequence). The CDR3 totals 14 residues. With V trimmed by 2 bases and J by 3 bases, 2 bases remained unmatched. In nucleotides, the CDR3 is TGTGCCAGCAGCTTCGACAGGGGGGACACTGAAGCTTTCTTT. Protein sequence: CASSFDRGDTEAFF.

This chain connects TRBV5-1 to TRBJ2-1; 11 bases match TRBD2. Germline trimming cut 4 bases from V and 7 bases from J; bases unmatched to any gene: 7. This CDR3 is built from 15 residues. Germline V gives CDR1 SGHRS, CDR2 YFSETQ. The CDR3 spells CASSTTSGSINEQFF. CDR3 DNA sequence: TGCGCCAGCAGCACCACTAGCGGGAGTATTAATGAGCAGTTCTTC.

This rearrangement joins TRBV5-1 to TRBJ2-5, with D tentatively TRBD1 (7 bases). The V end was cut by 5 bases, the J end by 5 bases, with 16 bases between. CDR1 is SGHRS and CDR2 is YFSETQ in the germline V gene. The CDR3 is 14 residues long. CDR3 loop: CASSQGGSGETQYF. CDR3 coding DNA: TGCGCCAGCAGTCAGGGGGGATCCGGGGAGACCCAGTACTTC.

The chain is built from TRBV29-1 and TRBJ2-5, with D perhaps matching TRBD2 (5 bases). CDR3 length: 14 amino acids. CDR1 is SQVTM, CDR2 ANQGSEA, per germline. Trimming stripped 5 bases from V and 2 bases from J, with 15 bases between. CDR3 in DNA: TGCAGCGTTCTGGGAGTGTTAGGACAAGAGACCCAGTACTTC. As protein: CSVLGVLGQETQYF.

The CDR3 region is CASSLGTSRNGELFF. As DNA, the CDR3 is TGTGCCAGCAGCTTAGGGACTAGCAGGAACGGGGAGCTGTTTTTT. The chain has TRBV7-2 and TRBJ2-2; 8 positions agree with TRBD2. Losses at the gene ends were 1 base for V and 7 bases for J; bases not matched to a gene: 5. Germline V gives CDR1 SGHTA, CDR2 FQGNSA. The CDR3 length is 15 residues.